This paragraph reports one T cell receptor beta chain. The specificity of this receptor is unknown. Base qualities are not provided; no much larger clone lies one nucleotide away. The CDR3 regions of human TCRbeta chains were analyzed by immunosequencing. The original pipeline was this. Repertoire TCRs were checked for matches against a reference library of SARS-CoV-2-specific TCRs that had been generated using the MIRA antigen-specificity platform. Breadth meant the fraction of unique TCRs that were SARS-CoV-2-associated, whereas depth meant the fraction of total T cells that were SARS-CoV-2-associated. Using the MIRA data, each spike-specific TCR was mapped to the spike region that the TCR reacts to and placed in a CD4 or CD8 class. Log10-transformed breadth and depth values were compared by one-way ANOVA with Sidak's multiple comparisons tests. TCRdb provides this immuneACCESS table in a form limited to in-frame rearrangements. Some clones are lacking; in checked studies, under half of them reflect an unresolved V gene, and why the rest are absent is not known. D and trimming were read from the DNA, whereas the V and J calls and clone size are those reported in that table. In this sample the table shows fewer than 120,000 clones, about 88% of which occur a single time. Of the sample, 1.6% is held by the ten largest clones.

Taken from cysteine to phenylalanine, the CDR3 has 14 residues. Only CDR3 DNA remains: 42 bases, in frame from the first base. V and J are truncated by 4 bases and 2 bases respectively, leaving an intervening sequence of 11 bases. In the germline V gene, CDR1 corresponds to SGHTA and CDR2 to FQGNSA. The sample's time point, from its label and the paper: baseline before first vaccination. Vaccinee samples came from UK trials COV001 and COV002, including a single-blind randomized controlled phase 2/3 trial of AZD1222 (ChAdOx1 nCoV-19) in healthy adults. For TCRbeta chain sequencing, PBMC samples from trial participants were taken at day 0 and at day 28 after the second dose. This record comes from a study of T cell responses to AZD1222 COVID-19 vaccine (TCRdb year 2021). Regarding the study in general: AZD1222 recipients with second doses at about 4 weeks or about 12 weeks were pooled, because spike-specific TCR depth and breadth did not differ between schedules. TCR sequencing was performed for about 250 trial participants, of whom about 210 were given two doses of AZD1222 and 26 were given two doses of MenACWY control vaccine. Trial participants were enrolled by age into subgroups of 18-55, 56-69 and 70-plus years, and roughly 160, 29 and 62 TCR-sequenced participants, respectively, were included in these subgroups. Study-level results and caveats: The 56-69-year group was small, and its depth increase did not reach significance, likely because of low power. After two AZD1222 doses, spike-specific TCR breadth and depth were significantly higher than at day 0 and than in MenACWY recipients. Because no day 14 peak-response samples were available, the repertoires could be characterized only after the peak T cell response. Participants were mostly white British and included more females than males, and it was suggested by the authors that clonal diversity may have been underestimated. The whole spike protein was spanned by vaccine-associated CD4 TCRs, and dominant responses were seen in regions 160-218 and 743-854. Epitopes outside the regions mutated in the B.1.351 and B.1.1.7 variants were reportedly recognized by nearly half of the unique spike-specific TCRs. Conclusions about previously exposed vaccinees were limited because only six AZD1222 recipients were SARS-CoV-2 seropositive at baseline.

Recombination connected TRBV7-2 to TRBJ1-2; possibly the D gene is TRBD1, per 5 matching bases. The origin of this receptor is an adult in good health. Sequencing used peripheral blood, obtained on day 0 of AZD1222 vaccination. Read as DNA, the sequence is TGTGCCAGCAGCTCGGGACCGACCAACTATGGCTACACCTTC. Its protein product is CASSSGPTNYGYTF.